The TCR beta chain described here comes from a study of beta chain features in type 1 diabetes. Study-level findings and limits: Naive, central memory and Treg TCRB repertoires appeared more alike in patients than in healthy donors. All four CD4+ subsets from Type 1 diabetes patients carried moderately but significantly shorter TCRB CDR3s.

Of note for this clone: Its specificity is not known.

What was sequenced were expressed TCRB transcripts, since all of the isolated RNA had been reverse transcribed. Sequencing was performed with immunoSEQ multiplex PCR; in TCRdb, only in-frame clones are kept and a portion is missing. Among tens of thousands of clones listed, approximately 52% were seen once. V lost 2 bases and J lost 6, with 4 bases in between. CDR3 size: 11 residues. Germline CDR1 reads SGHRS; CDR2 reads YFSETQ. This clonotype was sampled from a woman aged 40 to 50 with type 1 diabetes. The V call is TRBV5-1, the J call TRBJ2-3; D uncertain. Sequencing input: Tregs from blood. The CDR3 reads CASSLADTQYF. The CDR3 DNA follows: TGCGCCAGCAGCTTAGCGGATACGCAGTATTTT.